This section outlines one T cell receptor (beta chain) sequence together with its context. Its antigen remains unknown. The sample belongs to a study of cytomegalovirus exposure and HLA in healthy donors. Findings of the study overall: 150 or so TCR beta chains were listed as cytomegalovirus-associated. Rarity held for most TCR sequences, but there were some public TCRs that occurred in many donors.

The donors were members of the validation cohort, which comprised 90 to 150 subjects and was separate from the first cohort of 670 or so subjects. The assay was immunoSEQ multiplex PCR, and TCRdb's table has in-frame clones only and misses some. The sample contains 150,000 or so clones, 75% to 90% of which appear only once. The receptor was derived from a woman under 30 in good health and CMV-seropositive. Specimen: PBMCs.

The CDR3 nucleotides are TGTGCCAGCAAGGACAGGCTAGCGAACACCGGGGAGCTGTTTTTT. Its translation is CASKDRLANTGELFF. The chain employs TRBV2 and TRBJ2-2; 7 bases match TRBD1. The V segment lost 7 bases and the J segment 0 bases; nucleotides outside the gene matches: 5. The CDR3 is made up of 15 amino acids. Looked up from germline, CDR1 is SNHLY and CDR2 is FYNNEI.